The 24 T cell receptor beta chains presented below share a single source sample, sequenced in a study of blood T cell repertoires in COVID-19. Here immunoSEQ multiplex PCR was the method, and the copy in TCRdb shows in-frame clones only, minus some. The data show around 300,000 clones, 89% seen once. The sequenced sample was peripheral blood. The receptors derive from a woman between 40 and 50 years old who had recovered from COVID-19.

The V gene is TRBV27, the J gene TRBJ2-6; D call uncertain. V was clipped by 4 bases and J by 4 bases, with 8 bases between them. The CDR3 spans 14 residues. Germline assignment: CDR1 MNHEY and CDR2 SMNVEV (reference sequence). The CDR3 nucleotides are TGTGCCAGCAGTTCCCGTTCGGGGGCCAACGTCCTGACTTTC. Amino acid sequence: CASSSRSGANVLTF.

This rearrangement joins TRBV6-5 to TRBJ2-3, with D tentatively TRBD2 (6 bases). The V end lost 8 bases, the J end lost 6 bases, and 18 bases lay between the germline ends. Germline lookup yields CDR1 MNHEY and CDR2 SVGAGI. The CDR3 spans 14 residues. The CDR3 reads CASLGGGAGDTQYF. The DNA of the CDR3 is TGTGCCAGCCTGGGTGGAGGGGCCGGGGATACGCAGTATTTT.

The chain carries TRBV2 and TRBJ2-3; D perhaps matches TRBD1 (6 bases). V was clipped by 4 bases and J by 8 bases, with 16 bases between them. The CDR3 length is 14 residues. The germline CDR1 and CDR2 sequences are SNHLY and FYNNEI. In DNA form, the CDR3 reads TGTGCCAGCAGTGGGAACAGGGAAGGTGGTACGCAGTATTTT. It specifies CASSGNREGGTQYF.

The CDR3 loop is CATSDSLGGSYEQYF. CDR3 DNA sequence: TGTGCCACCAGTGATAGTCTCGGGGGTTCCTACGAGCAGTACTTC. The rearrangement links TRBV24-1 to TRBJ2-7, with a tentative D call TRBD2 (6 bases). The CDR3 runs to 15 residues. V was pared by 3 bases and J by 1 base, with 12 bases between. Germline V gene lookup returns CDR1 KGHDR and CDR2 SFDVKD.

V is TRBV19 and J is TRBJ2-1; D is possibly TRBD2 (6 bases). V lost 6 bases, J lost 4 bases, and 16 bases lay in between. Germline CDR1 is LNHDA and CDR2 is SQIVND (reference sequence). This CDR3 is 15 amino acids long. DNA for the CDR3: TGTGCCAGTAGCGCCACCGGGAGCGGGTACAATGAGCAGTTCTTC. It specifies CASSATGSGYNEQFF.

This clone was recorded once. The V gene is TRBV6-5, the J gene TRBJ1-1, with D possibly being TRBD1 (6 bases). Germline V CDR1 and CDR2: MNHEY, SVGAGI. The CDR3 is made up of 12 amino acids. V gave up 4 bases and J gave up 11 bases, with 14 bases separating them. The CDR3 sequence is CASSSQGNSAFF. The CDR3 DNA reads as TGTGCCAGCAGTTCTCAGGGGAATTCGGCTTTCTTT.

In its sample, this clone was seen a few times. This CDR3 is CASSLSGGYTEAFF. In DNA, the CDR3 is TGCGCCAGCAGCTTGTCCGGGGGGTACACTGAAGCTTTCTTT. The chain has TRBV5-1 and TRBJ1-1; D is perhaps TRBD1 (5 bases). Germline V lookup: CDR1 SGHRS, CDR2 YFSETQ. The CDR3 loop spans 14 amino acids. Trimming removed 1 base at V and 3 bases at J, with 10 bases between.

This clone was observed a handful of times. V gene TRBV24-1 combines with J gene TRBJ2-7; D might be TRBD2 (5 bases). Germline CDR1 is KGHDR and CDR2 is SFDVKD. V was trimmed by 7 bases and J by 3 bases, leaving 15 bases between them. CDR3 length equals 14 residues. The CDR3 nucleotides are TGTGCCACCAGGGAGGCTTTCCCCAACTACGAGCAGTACTTC. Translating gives CATREAFPNYEQYF.

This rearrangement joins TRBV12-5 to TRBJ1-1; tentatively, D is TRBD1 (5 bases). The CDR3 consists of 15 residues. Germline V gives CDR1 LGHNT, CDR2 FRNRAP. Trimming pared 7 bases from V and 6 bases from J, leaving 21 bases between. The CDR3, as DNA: TGTGCTAGTGCCTGGGGGGAAGCGGGGGGGGCTGAAGCTTTCTTT. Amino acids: CASAWGEAGGAEAFF.

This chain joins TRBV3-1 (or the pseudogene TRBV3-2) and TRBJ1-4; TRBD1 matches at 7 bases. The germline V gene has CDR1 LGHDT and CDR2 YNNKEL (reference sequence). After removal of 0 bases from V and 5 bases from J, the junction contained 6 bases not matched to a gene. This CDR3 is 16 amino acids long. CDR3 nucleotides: TGTGCCAGCAGCCAAGATGAGACAGGGCTGAATGAAAAACTGTTTTTT. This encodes CASSQDETGLNEKLFF.

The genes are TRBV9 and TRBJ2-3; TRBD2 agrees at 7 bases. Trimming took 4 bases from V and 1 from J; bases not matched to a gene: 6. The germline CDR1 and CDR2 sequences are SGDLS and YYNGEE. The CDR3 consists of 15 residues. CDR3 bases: TGTGCCAGCAGCTTTGCGGGAGCTGGCACAGATACGCAGTATTTT. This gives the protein CASSFAGAGTDTQYF. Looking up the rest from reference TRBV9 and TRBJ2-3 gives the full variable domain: DSGVTQTPKHLITATGQRVTLRCSPRSGDLSVYWYQQSLDQGLQFLIQYYNGEERAKGNILERFSAQQFPDLHSELNLSSLELGDSALYFCASSFAGAGTDTQYFGPGTRLTVL.

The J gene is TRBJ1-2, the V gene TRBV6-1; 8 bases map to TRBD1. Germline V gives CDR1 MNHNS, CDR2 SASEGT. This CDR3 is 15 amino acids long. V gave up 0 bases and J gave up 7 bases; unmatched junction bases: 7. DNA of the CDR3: TGTGCCAGCAGTGAAGCGGCAGGGGGCGCATCTGGCTACACCTTC. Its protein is CASSEAAGGASGYTF.

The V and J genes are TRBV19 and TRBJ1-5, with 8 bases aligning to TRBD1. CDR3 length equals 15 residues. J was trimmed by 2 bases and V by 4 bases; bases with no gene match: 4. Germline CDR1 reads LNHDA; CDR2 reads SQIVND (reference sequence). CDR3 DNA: TGTGCCAGTAGTAGTCAGGGGGCCGGCAATCAGCCCCAGCATTTT. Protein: CASSSQGAGNQPQHF.

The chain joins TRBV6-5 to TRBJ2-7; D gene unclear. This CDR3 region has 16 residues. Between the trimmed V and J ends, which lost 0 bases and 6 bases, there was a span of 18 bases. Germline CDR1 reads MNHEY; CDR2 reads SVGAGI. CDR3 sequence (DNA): TGTGCCAGCAGTTACTCGTCCGTTACTCCTACGATCGAGCAGTACTTC. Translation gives CASSYSSVTPTIEQYF.

Here the CDR3 reads CSVEGRGASSYNEQFF. In DNA form, the CDR3 reads TGCAGCGTTGAAGGACGGGGGGCCAGCTCCTACAATGAGCAGTTCTTC. J is TRBJ2-1 and V is TRBV29-1; maybe TRBD2 (7 bases). CDR1 is SQVTM, CDR2 ANQGSEA, per germline. Trimming pared 1 base from V and 0 bases from J, leaving 13 bases between. This CDR3 has 16 amino acids.

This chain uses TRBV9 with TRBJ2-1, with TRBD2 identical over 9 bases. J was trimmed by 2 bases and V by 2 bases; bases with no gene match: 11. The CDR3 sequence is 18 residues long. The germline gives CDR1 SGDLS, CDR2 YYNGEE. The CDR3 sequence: CASSVGPAGGPPYNEQFF. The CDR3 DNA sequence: TGTGCCAGCAGCGTCGGGCCAGCGGGGGGCCCCCCCTACAATGAGCAGTTCTTC.

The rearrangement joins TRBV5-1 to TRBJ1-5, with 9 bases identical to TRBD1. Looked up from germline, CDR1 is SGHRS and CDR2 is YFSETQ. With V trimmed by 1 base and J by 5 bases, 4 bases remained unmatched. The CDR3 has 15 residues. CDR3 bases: TGCGCCAGCAGCTTGCCACAGGGGGCCGATCAGCCCCAGCATTTT. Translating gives CASSLPQGADQPQHF. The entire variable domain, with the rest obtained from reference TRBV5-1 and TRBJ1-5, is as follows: KAGVTQTPRYLIKTRGQQVTLSCSPISGHRSVSWYQQTPGQGLQFLFEYFSETQRNKGNFPGRFSGRQFSNSRSEMNVSTLELGDSALYLCASSLPQGADQPQHFGDGTRLSIL.

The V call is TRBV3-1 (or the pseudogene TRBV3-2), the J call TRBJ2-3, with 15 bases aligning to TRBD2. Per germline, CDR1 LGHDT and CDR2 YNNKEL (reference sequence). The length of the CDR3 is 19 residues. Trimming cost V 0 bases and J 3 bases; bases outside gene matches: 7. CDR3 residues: CASSQEGTGLAGGTDTQYF. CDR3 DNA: TGTGCCAGCAGCCAAGAGGGGACGGGACTAGCGGGAGGTACAGATACGCAGTATTTT.

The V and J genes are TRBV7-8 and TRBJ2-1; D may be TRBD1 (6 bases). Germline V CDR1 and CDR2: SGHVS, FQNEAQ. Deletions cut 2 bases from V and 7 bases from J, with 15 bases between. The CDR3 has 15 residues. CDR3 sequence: CASSLLGTRGNEQFF. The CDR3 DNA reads TGTGCCAGCAGCTTATTAGGGACGAGGGGGAATGAGCAGTTCTTC.

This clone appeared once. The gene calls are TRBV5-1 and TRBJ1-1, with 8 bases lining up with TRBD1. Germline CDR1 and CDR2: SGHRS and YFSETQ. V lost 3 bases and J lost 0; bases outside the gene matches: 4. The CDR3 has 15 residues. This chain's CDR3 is CASSWTDRVNTEAFF. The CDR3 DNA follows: TGCGCCAGCAGCTGGACGGACAGGGTGAACACTGAAGCTTTCTTT.

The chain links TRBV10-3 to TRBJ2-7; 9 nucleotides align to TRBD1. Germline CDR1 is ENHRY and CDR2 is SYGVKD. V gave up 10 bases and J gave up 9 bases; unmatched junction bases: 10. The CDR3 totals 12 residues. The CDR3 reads CATRTGDTSQYF. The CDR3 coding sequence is TGTGCCACTCGGACAGGGGATACCTCGCAGTACTTC.

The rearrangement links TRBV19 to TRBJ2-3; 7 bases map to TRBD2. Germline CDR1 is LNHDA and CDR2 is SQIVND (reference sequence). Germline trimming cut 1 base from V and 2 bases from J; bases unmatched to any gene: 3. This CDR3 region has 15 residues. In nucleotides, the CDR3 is TGTGCCAGTAGTATAGGAGGGACTACCACAGATACGCAGTATTTT. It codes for CASSIGGTTTDTQYF.

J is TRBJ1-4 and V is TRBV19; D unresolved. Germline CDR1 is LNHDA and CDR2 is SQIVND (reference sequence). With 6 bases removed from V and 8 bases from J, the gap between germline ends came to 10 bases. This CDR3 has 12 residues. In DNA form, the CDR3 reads TGTGCCAGTAGCGATGGCTCGGAAAAACTGTTTTTT. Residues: CASSDGSEKLFF.

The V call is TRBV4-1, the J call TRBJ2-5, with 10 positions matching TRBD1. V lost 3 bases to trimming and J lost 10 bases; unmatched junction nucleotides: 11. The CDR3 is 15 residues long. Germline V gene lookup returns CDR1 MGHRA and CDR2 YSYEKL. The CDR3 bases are TGCGCCAGCAGCCATACGACAGGGGGCGTCGATGACCAGTACTTC. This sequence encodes CASSHTTGGVDDQYF.